The rows below give T cell receptor beta chains drawn from one sample of a study of CD8+ T cells in alopecia areata. Repertoires were generated with immunoSEQ multiplex PCR, while TCRdb's copy carries only in-frame clones and drops some. Of approximately 180,000 clones detected, approximately 62% appear once; the ten largest clones hold 1.5% to 2%. The source was CD4+ T cells sorted from blood, collected at week 0. These receptors all stem from a human donor with alopecia areata. The CDR3 runs from the conserved cysteine through the conserved F or W. D genes are given only for firm matches. Part of the rows lack a size; the others show once, few, many or a class for expanded clones.

V,D,size,J,DNA,CDR3
TRBV30,NA,few,TRBJ1-2,TGTGCCTGGAGAGGAGGGGATGGCTACACCTTC,CAWRGGDGYTF
TRBV6-6,NA,few,TRBJ1-1,TGTGCCAGCAGTGCGATACAGGGAACTGAAGCTTTCTTT,CASSAIQGTEAFF
TRBV28,TRBD1,NA,TRBJ2-1,TGTGCCAGCAGCTCTCAGGGGGCTGAGCAGTTCTTC,CASSSQGAEQFF
TRBV29-1,TRBD2,once,TRBJ2-1,TGCAGCGTTGAAAAGAGTAGCGGGGGGACCAACAATGAGCAGTTCTTC,CSVEKSSGGTNNEQFF
TRBV7-2,NA,NA,TRBJ1-4,TGTGCCAGCAGCTTGGGTCGGGGTGAAAAACTGTTTTTT,CASSLGRGEKLFF
TRBV18,NA,NA,TRBJ2-7,TGTGCCAGCTCACCACGAGAAGGTTACGAGCAGTACTTC,CASSPREGYEQYF
TRBV2,NA,NA,TRBJ1-6,TGTGCCAGCAGGCTAGGCGAAACGGTCGTCATCCACTTT,CASRLGETVVIHF
TRBV10-1,NA,NA,TRBJ1-2,TGCGCCAGCAGTGAAGGCAACTATGGCTACACCTTC,CASSEGNYGYTF
TRBV25-1,TRBD1,few,TRBJ1-6,TGTGCCAGCAGTGCGACAGGGGATTCACCCCTCCACTTT,CASSATGDSPLHF
TRBV7-2,NA,few,TRBJ2-1,TGTGCCAGCAGCGCATCGCTTGGTGAGCAGTTCTTC,CASSASLGEQFF
TRBV7-2,NA,NA,TRBJ2-3,TGTGCCAGCAGCCCCCCGAGGGGGGGGACGGGGACGCAGTATTTT,CASSPPRGGTGTQYF
TRBV27,NA,NA,TRBJ1-5,TGTGCCAGCAGGGGGGGGAGTGGCCTCAATCAGCCCCAGCATTTT,CASRGGSGLNQPQHF
TRBV29-1,NA,NA,TRBJ1-2,TGCAGCGTTGTTACTAACTATGGCTACACCTTC,CSVVTNYGYTF
TRBV2,TRBD1,NA,TRBJ1-5,TGTGCCAGCAGTGACGACAGGGCGGCAAATCAGCCCCAGCATTTT,CASSDDRAANQPQHF
TRBV30,NA,NA,TRBJ1-6,TGTGCCTGGAGTTCACAGGGTTGGAATTCACCCCTCCACTTT,CAWSSQGWNSPLHF
TRBV30,NA,NA,TRBJ1-6,TGTGCCCTAGGGGAGGGCTTCCATAATTCACCCCTCCACTTT,CALGEGFHNSPLHF
TRBV7-2,NA,NA,TRBJ1-2,TGTGCCAGCAGCTTAGAACCGATCTACACCTTC,CASSLEPIYTF
TRBV2,NA,NA,TRBJ1-5,TGTGCCAGCAAGGTTGGGGGGGGAAATCAGCCCCAGCATTTT,CASKVGGGNQPQHF
TRBV11-2,TRBD1,few,TRBJ1-1,TGTGCCAGCAGCCCGACAGGGGGCAGAACTGAAGCTTTCTTT,CASSPTGGRTEAFF
TRBV5-6,NA,NA,TRBJ1-2,TGTGCCAGCAGCGCCGGGACGAAGGCCGGCTACACCTTC,CASSAGTKAGYTF
TRBV7-2,NA,medium-sized,TRBJ2-7,TGTGCCAGCAGCTTAGTAGGTGGGGGGCAGAGCTCCTACGAGCAGTACTTC,CASSLVGGGQSSYEQYF
TRBV11-2,TRBD1,NA,TRBJ2-7,TGTGCCAGCAGCTTAGGTCCAGGGGGCTACGAGCAGTACTTC,CASSLGPGGYEQYF
TRBV9,NA,few,TRBJ2-5,TGTGCCAGCCAACCAGGACTCGGGGAGACCCAGTACTTC,CASQPGLGETQYF
TRBV30,NA,once,TRBJ1-2,TGTGCCTGGAACCTCGCCGGCTATGGCTACACCTTC,CAWNLAGYGYTF
TRBV29-1,NA,NA,TRBJ1-1,TGCAGCGGCAGGGGCCTCATGAACACTGAAGCTTTCTTT,CSGRGLMNTEAFF
TRBV6-1,TRBD1,NA,TRBJ2-2,TGTGCCAGCATTCTGGACAGGGTTTCCACCGGGGAGCTGTTTTTT,CASILDRVSTGELFF
TRBV9,NA,once,TRBJ1-1,TGTGCCAGCAGCGTAGTCTTGGACACTGAAGCTTTCTTT,CASSVVLDTEAFF
TRBV5-1,TRBD2,NA,TRBJ2-7,TGCGCCAGCAGCTTGGAGCTCCAGCGGGAACGTTACGAGCAGTACTTC,CASSLELQRERYEQYF
TRBV5-6,NA,NA,TRBJ1-2,TGTGCCAGCAGCTTCGGCCTCGGGGGTAGGTCGGTCGGCTACACCTTC,CASSFGLGGRSVGYTF
TRBV7-2,TRBD1,NA,TRBJ1-2,TGTGCCAGCAGCTCGTCAGGGGGAGCCTATGGCTACACCTTC,CASSSSGGAYGYTF
TRBV25-1,NA,NA,TRBJ2-2,TGTGCCAGCAGTGCTTTCGGGGTAGTTACCGGGGAGCTGTTTTTT,CASSAFGVVTGELFF
TRBV30,TRBD1,NA,TRBJ1-2,TGTGCCTCCAGGGGGGTAGGTCGTTATGGCTACACCTTC,CASRGVGRYGYTF
TRBV30,TRBD2,once,TRBJ2-7,TGTGCCTGGAGTTGGACTAGCGGAAACTACGAGCAGTACTTC,CAWSWTSGNYEQYF
TRBV10-3,NA,NA,TRBJ1-1,TGTGCCATCAGAGTGGATTTGAACACTGAAGCTTTCTTT,CAIRVDLNTEAFF
TRBV2,NA,NA,TRBJ1-1,TGTGCCAGCAAAGAAGGGGAGGACAGTGAAGCTTTCTTT,CASKEGEDSEAFF
TRBV6-5,TRBD1,NA,TRBJ2-5,TGTGCCAGCAGCTCTCCCGGGACAGGGAAAGAGACCCAGTACTTC,CASSSPGTGKETQYF
TRBV29-1,NA,NA,TRBJ2-4,TGCAGCGTTGAATCGAGAGCCAAAAACATTCAGTACTTC,CSVESRAKNIQYF
TRBV7-2,NA,NA,TRBJ2-2,TGTGCCAGCAGCTTAAGACCGACGAACACCGGGGAGCTGTTTTTT,CASSLRPTNTGELFF
TRBV30,NA,few,TRBJ2-7,TGTGCCTGGAGTGTAAGGCAGGGGAGCGCTTCGCAGTACTTC,CAWSVRQGSASQYF
TRBV29-1,NA,few,TRBJ1-5,TGCAGCTGCCCTCGGGTGGGGGCGGTTAATCAGCCCCAGCATTTT,CSCPRVGAVNQPQHF
TRBV4-3,NA,NA,TRBJ1-1,TGCGCCAGCAGCCAAGCCGGGACACTTATGAACACTGAAGCTTTCTTT,CASSQAGTLMNTEAFF
TRBV28,NA,few,TRBJ2-1,TGTGCCAGCAGTCCCCACCGCGGGCAGTTCTTC,CASSPHRGQFF
TRBV2,TRBD2,NA,TRBJ2-7,TGTGCCAGCAAAGCGGGGGGCCTATCCTACGAGCAGTACTTC,CASKAGGLSYEQYF
TRBV5-1,NA,few,TRBJ1-1,TGCGCCAGCAGCCCTGATTGGGGCACTGAAGCTTTCTTT,CASSPDWGTEAFF
TRBV30,NA,NA,TRBJ2-2,TGTGCCTGGACGCCTACGTCGTGGACCGGGGAGCTGTTTTTT,CAWTPTSWTGELFF
TRBV5-6,NA,NA,TRBJ1-1,TGTGCCAGCAGCTCGGAGTGGGTCCCAACTGAAGCTTTCTTT,CASSSEWVPTEAFF
TRBV4-3,NA,few,TRBJ1-5,TGCGCCAGCAGCCAAGATCGCACCTTGCCAAATCAGCCCCAGCATTTT,CASSQDRTLPNQPQHF
TRBV11-2,NA,few,TRBJ2-4,TGTGCCAGCAGCTTAAAGCTCGGGGGTATAAACATTCAGTACTTC,CASSLKLGGINIQYF
TRBV18,TRBD1,few,TRBJ1-5,TGTGCCAGCTCACGCCGGGACAGGGATCGAGGCAATCAGCCCCAGCATTTT,CASSRRDRDRGNQPQHF
TRBV7-2,TRBD2,NA,TRBJ2-7,TGTGCCAGCAGCTTCACCCAAAGCGGGGGGCAACCCTACGAGCAGTACTTC,CASSFTQSGGQPYEQYF
TRBV9,NA,NA,TRBJ2-7,TGTGCCAGCAGCGCCTACAGTTTCCCCTACGAGCAGTACTTC,CASSAYSFPYEQYF
TRBV7-2,NA,few,TRBJ2-5,TGTGCCAGCAGGACCCAGGGGGAGACCCAGTACTTC,CASRTQGETQYF
TRBV9,NA,NA,TRBJ1-5,TGTGCCAGCAGCGTAGGGGTCAGTAGCAATCAGCCCCAGCATTTT,CASSVGVSSNQPQHF
TRBV6-6,TRBD1,NA,TRBJ2-7,TGTGCCAGCCACGACAGGGACCGCGAGCAGTACTTC,CASHDRDREQYF
TRBV4-3,NA,NA,TRBJ1-1,TGCGCCAGCAGCAGGGAAAAGAACACTGAAGCTTTCTTT,CASSREKNTEAFF
TRBV5-3,NA,NA,TRBJ2-2,TGTGCCAGAAGTTTCAACACCGGGGAGCTGTTTTTT,CARSFNTGELFF
TRBV29-1,TRBD1,few,TRBJ1-2,TGCAGCGTCGCCCCCCGGGACAGGGAATATGGCTACACCTTC,CSVAPRDREYGYTF
TRBV21-1,NA,NA,TRBJ2-7,TGTGCCAGCAGCAAATCCCCGAGCCCGACTGGTCAGGGGGCGCGACGGACTCCCTCCTACGAGCAGTACTTC,CASSKSPSPTGQGARRTPSYEQYF
TRBV29-1,TRBD2,few,TRBJ2-3,TGCAGCGTCCAAGGGCGGGGGGGCACAGATACGCAGTATTTT,CSVQGRGGTDTQYF
TRBV5-1,TRBD1,NA,TRBJ2-2,TGCGCCAGCAGCTTTGGACAGGGACGGAACACCGGGGAGCTGTTTTTT,CASSFGQGRNTGELFF